This passage covers 5 T cell receptor beta chains from one sample sequenced in a study of blood T cells in healthy people across ages (dated by TCRdb to the mid-2010s). Libraries were constructed by 5' RACE. Sequenced on an Illumina HiSeq 2500. A second PCR of roughly 7 to 11 cycles was performed with a sample-barcoded 5' primer and a J-beta primer mix. TCRdb trimmed the raw reads at Q25, called clones with MiXCR and kept productive beta chains. A single entry per CDR3 protein holds the most common genes and DNA from its merged rows. A total of some 1.6 million distinct CDR3 sequences appear in this sample, about 31% of them only once. About 10% of the sample goes to the ten largest clones. The source material was blood. These receptor sequences come from a woman in her 30s in good health.

The CDR3 coding sequence is TGCGCCAGCAGCCAAGATAATACCCGGAGCTACGGCTACACCTTC. It is translated as CASSQDNTRSYGYTF. The V gene is TRBV4-1, the J gene TRBJ1-2; the D is unclear. Germline V gene lookup returns CDR1 MGHRA and CDR2 YSYEKL. V lost 0 bases and J lost 8, with 16 bases in between. This CDR3 has 15 amino acids.

The table lists this clonotype with a count of one. V gene TRBV11-2 combines with J gene TRBJ1-4, with D perhaps matching TRBD1 (6 bases). The CDR3 runs to 15 residues. Germline V gene data show CDR1 as SGHAT and CDR2 as FQNNGV. Between the trimmed V and J ends, which lost 6 bases and 6 bases, there was a span of 17 bases. CDR3 in amino acids: CASRRPGRTDEKLFF. DNA of the CDR3: TGTGCCAGCAGGCGCCCGGGACGGACAGATGAAAAACTGTTTTTT.

V gene TRBV6-5 combines with J gene TRBJ2-2; D not certain. The CDR3 runs to 17 residues. V dropped 0 bases and J dropped 2 bases, with 13 bases sitting between them. CDR1 and CDR2 (germline): MNHEY, SVGAGI. CDR3 DNA sequence: TGTGCCAGCAGTTACTCGAACAGCCCAGTTAACACCGGGGAGCTGTTTTTT. Amino acid sequence: CASSYSNSPVNTGELFF.

The V call is TRBV12-3 or TRBV12-4, the J call TRBJ1-4, with a possible D match to TRBD1 (6 bases). The CDR3 runs 16 residues. V lost 5 bases, J lost 7 bases, and 20 bases lay in between. DNA for the CDR3: TGTGCCAGCAGTCAATCCGTCTTGACAGGAGTTGAAAAACTGTTTTTT. This codes for CASSQSVLTGVEKLFF.

CDR3 sequence: CASSARTGYFPNTEAFF. The DNA for the CDR3 is TGTGCCAGCAGCGCTAGGACAGGGTACTTCCCGAACACTGAAGCTTTCTTT. J is TRBJ1-1 and V is TRBV9, with 8 bases fitting TRBD1. The length of the CDR3 is 17 residues. The germline V gene encodes CDR1 SGDLS and CDR2 YYNGEE. V lost 3 bases and J lost 1; bases outside the gene matches: 11.